This entry lists 22 T cell receptor beta chains sequenced from one sample in a study of CD8+ T cells in alopecia areata. RNA was extracted and reverse transcribed into cDNA as the sequencing template. Clones were sequenced by immunoSEQ multiplex PCR, and TCRdb holds only the in-frame ones, with some missing. This sample has about 190,000 clones; roughly three fifths occur once, and the top ten carry roughly 13%. The treatment: oral pan-JAK inhibitor, 5-10 mg twice daily. This specimen consisted of CD8+ T cells sorted from blood, obtained at week 24, from a patient treated with tofacitinib. These receptor sequences come from a human donor with alopecia areata.

The chain carries TRBV7-9 and TRBJ2-1, with TRBD2 matching 8 bases. Germline V lookup: CDR1 SEHNR, CDR2 FQNEAQ (reference sequence). The CDR3 covers 14 residues. With V trimmed by 1 base and J by 5 bases, 1 base remained unmatched. In DNA form, the CDR3 reads TGTGCCAGCAGCTTAGGGCGGGGGGACAATGAGCAGTTCTTC. This sequence encodes CASSLGRGDNEQFF.

A few counts support this clone. This chain connects TRBV7-2 to TRBJ1-2; TRBD1 matches 9 bases. Germline V gene sequence: CDR1 SGHTA, CDR2 FQGNSA. This CDR3 is 15 amino acids long. J lost 2 bases, V lost 8 bases, and 9 bases had no gene match. In DNA form, the CDR3 reads TGTGCCAGCCATACCTCCGGGACAGGGAACTATGGCTACACCTTC. Its protein product is CASHTSGTGNYGYTF.

In this sample, this clone turned up a few times. The CDR3 region has the DNA TGCAGCGTTGTCGGGGACAGGGAGAACACTGAAGCTTTCTTT. Translation: CSVVGDRENTEAFF. This chain joins TRBV29-1 and TRBJ1-1; 9 nucleotides line up with TRBD1. V dropped 4 bases and J dropped 1; count of bases not matched to a gene: 4. The CDR3 contains 14 residues. Per germline, CDR1 SQVTM and CDR2 ANQGSEA.

The chain has TRBV27 and TRBJ1-2; D uncertain. V gave up 0 bases and J gave up 2 bases, with 13 bases separating them. CDR3 size: 16 residues. Germline CDR1 and CDR2: MNHEY and SMNVEV (reference sequence). The CDR3 bases are TGTGCCAGCAGTTTATCCGGCCCGTCGTGGAACTATGGCTACACCTTC. Its protein product is CASSLSGPSWNYGYTF.

This clone was detected only a few times. The sample contains more than one DNA sequence encoding this CDR3. The CDR3 is CASSMGNTEAFF. As DNA, the CDR3 is TGTGCCAGTAGTATGGGGAACACTGAAGCTTTCTTT. This chain links TRBV19 with TRBJ1-1; D gene ambiguous. With 3 bases removed from V and 1 base from J, the gap between germline ends came to 3 bases. Germline V gives CDR1 LNHDA, CDR2 SQIVND (reference sequence). The CDR3 totals 12 residues.

Only a few counts were recorded for this clone. This chain joins TRBV7-9 and TRBJ1-2; the D gene is possibly TRBD1 (5 bases). This CDR3 contains 12 residues. Germline V gives CDR1 SEHNR, CDR2 FQNEAQ (reference sequence). The ends were cut back, 4 bases at V and 6 bases at J, with 9 bases in the middle. The CDR3 loop is CASSSQEHGYTF. CDR3 in DNA: TGTGCCAGCAGCTCACAGGAACATGGCTACACCTTC.

This clone was detected only a few times. CDR3 sequence (DNA): TGCGCCAGCAGCTTGTGGTCGGACGGAGCGGGGCCCCCCTACGAGCAGTACTTC. Its protein is CASSLWSDGAGPPYEQYF. The V and J genes are TRBV5-1 and TRBJ2-7, with 7 bases identical to TRBD2. Germline-derived CDR1 and CDR2 are SGHRS and YFSETQ. J lost 2 bases, V lost 1 base, and 15 bases had no gene match. This CDR3 comprises 18 residues.

This chain joins TRBV29-1 and TRBJ2-1; 9 nucleotides match TRBD1. The CDR3 is 13 amino acids. With 5 bases clipped from V and 3 bases from J, the junction kept 2 bases outside the gene matches. CDR1 SQVTM and CDR2 ANQGSEA come from the germline V gene. In DNA, the CDR3 is TGCAGCGTTTGGACAGGGGACTACAATGAGCAGTTCTTC. Its protein is CSVWTGDYNEQFF.

V is TRBV1 and J is TRBJ2-7. TRBV1 is tagged as a pseudogene. This CDR3 spans 14 amino acids. CDR3 nucleotides: TGCACCAGCAGCCAAGTCGTGAGGGGATACGAGCAGTACTTC. As protein: CTSSQVVRGYEQYF.

The chain joins TRBV27 to TRBJ1-2, with D perhaps TRBD1 (5 bases). The germline V and J ends were trimmed by 6 bases and 4 bases, with 15 bases remaining between them. Germline CDR1 and CDR2: MNHEY and SMNVEV (reference sequence). The CDR3 is 14 residues long. The CDR3 DNA is TGTGCCAGCAGACCGGACATCCCGGGCTATGGCTACACCTTC. Its protein is CASRPDIPGYGYTF.

This chain uses TRBV6-5 with TRBJ1-2, with 7 bases matching TRBD1. Germline V lookup: CDR1 MNHEY, CDR2 SVGAGI. J lost 3 bases, V lost 0 bases, and 1 base had no gene match. This CDR3 region has 14 residues. CDR3 nucleotides: TGTGCCAGCAGTTACTCAACAGGGGACTATGGCTACACCTTC. Translating it yields CASSYSTGDYGYTF.

As for this clone: Other nucleotide sequences from this sample produce the same CDR3. The V call is TRBV29-1, the J call TRBJ2-1, with TRBD2 as a possible D gene (7 bases). The V end was cut by 7 bases, the J end by 10 bases, with 14 bases between. Germline assignment: CDR1 SQVTM and CDR2 ANQGSEA. There are 11 residues in the CDR3. The CDR3 reads CSAGGGREQFF. As DNA, the CDR3 is TGCAGCGCTGGGGGGGGGCGGGAGCAGTTCTTC.

The DNA of the CDR3 is TGTGCCAGCAGCTGGGGACAGGGGAACACTGAAGCTTTCTTT. Residues: CASSWGQGNTEAFF. The chain is built from TRBV11-3 and TRBJ1-1, with TRBD1 identical over 9 bases. Germline lookup yields CDR1 SGHNT and CDR2 YENEEA. With V trimmed by 4 bases and J by 1 base, 1 base remained unmatched. The CDR3 consists of 14 residues.

This clone occurred a few times. The chain joins TRBV15 to TRBJ2-1; D possibly corresponds to TRBD2 (7 bases). This CDR3 is built from 14 residues. Trimming left V 3 bases short and J 4 bases short, with 10 bases between. CDR1 is LNHNV and CDR2 is YYDKDF in the germline V gene (reference sequence). The DNA for the CDR3 is TGTGCCACCAGCAGCGGGGGGCTGTACAATGAGCAGTTCTTC. Its protein product is CATSSGGLYNEQFF.

On this clone itself: Different DNA sequences within this sample yield the same CDR3. The chain carries TRBV7-9 and TRBJ2-7; D is uncertain. Trimming removed 2 bases at V and 3 bases at J, with 8 bases between. The CDR3 is made up of 13 amino acids. CDR1 and CDR2 from the germline V gene are SEHNR and FQNEAQ (reference sequence). CDR3 sequence: CASSLTAVYEQYF. DNA of the CDR3: TGTGCCAGCAGCTTAACAGCCGTCTACGAGCAGTACTTC.

This clone has just a few counts. This rearrangement joins TRBV7-9 to TRBJ1-2, with 10 bases that match TRBD1. The CDR3 spans 13 residues. Germline V CDR1 and CDR2: SEHNR, FQNEAQ (reference sequence). The ends lost 6 bases at V and 8 bases at J; junction bases unmatched: 6. The CDR3 loop reads CASRRDRGSGYTF. CDR3 nucleotides: TGTGCCAGCAGACGGGACAGGGGAAGCGGCTACACCTTC.

This chain uses TRBV6-5 with TRBJ2-7; D is tentatively TRBD1 or TRBD2 (5 bases each). CDR3 length equals 11 residues. Germline loops: CDR1 MNHEY, CDR2 SVGAGI. The CDR3 DNA follows: TGTGCTACCGGGACGATGGGGGAGCAGTACTTC. Its translation: CATGTMGEQYF.

This clone turned up a few times. The junction does not match germline at one end; this may be a read error. The V gene is TRBV7-6, the J gene TRBJ2-1; D remains unclear. The CDR3 sequence is 11 residues long. CDR1 and CDR2 from the germline V gene are SGHVS and FNYEAQ. The DNA for the CDR3 is TGTGCCAGCAGCGACCCGAGAAGCAAGCTCTTC. Its protein product is CASSDPRSKLF.

The rearrangement links TRBV13 to TRBJ2-7; perhaps D is TRBD1 or TRBD2 (5 bases each). V lost 4 bases and J lost 0, with 13 bases in between. This CDR3 has 15 amino acids. Germline V gives CDR1 PRHDT, CDR2 FYEKMQ (reference sequence). The CDR3 DNA is TGTGCCAGCAGCTCCCGGGGCCAAAACTCCTACGAGCAGTACTTC. Translation: CASSSRGQNSYEQYF.

In DNA form, the CDR3 reads TGTGCCTGCCTACCCGGGACAGGACCTTCCCGGGAGCAGTACTTC. Its protein product is CACLPGTGPSREQYF. This sequence joins TRBV30 and TRBJ2-7, with 8 bases matching TRBD1. V was pared by 6 bases and J by 7 bases, with 17 bases of the junction left unmatched. Per germline, CDR1 GTSNPN and CDR2 SVGIG (reference sequence). This CDR3 has 15 residues. The variable domain in full, with the rest retrieved from reference TRBV30 and TRBJ2-7, is SQTIHQWPATLVQPVGSPLSLECTVEGTSNPNLYWYRQAAGRGLQLLFYSVGIGQISSEVPQNLSASRPQDRQFILSSKKLLLSDSGFYLCACLPGTGPSREQYFGPGTRLTVT.

This clone has a handful of counts. The CDR3 sequence is CASSDGTVGNQPQHF. In nucleotides, the CDR3 is TGCGCCAGCAGCGACGGGACAGTTGGCAATCAGCCCCAGCATTTT. The chain recombines TRBV4-1 with TRBJ1-5, with 7 bases matching TRBD1. This CDR3 is built from 15 residues. V lost 5 bases and J lost 2; bases outside the gene matches: 6. Germline V gives CDR1 MGHRA, CDR2 YSYEKL.

This clone has just a few counts. The chain's CDR3 is CASSPRLWWDEQYF. CDR3 DNA sequence: TGTGCCAGCTCACCACGGCTCTGGTGGGACGAGCAGTACTTC. The gene calls are TRBV18 and TRBJ2-7; D gene ambiguous. The ends were cut back, 1 base at V and 5 bases at J, with 12 bases in the middle. Germline V CDR1 and CDR2: KGHSH, LQKENI. This CDR3 is built from 14 residues.